The 26 T cell receptor beta chains in this list originate from one sample, sequenced in a study of control samples from healthy donors and cancer patients (dated by TCRdb to between 2020 and 2021). The library was generated by the immunoSEQ multiplex PCR assay. The table was pulled from immuneACCESS by TCRdb, which kept in-frame rearrangements only. Such tables lose some clones; where checked, under half of the loss comes from unresolved V genes, and the rest has no known cause. The sample profile shows roughly 76,000 clones; approximately 94% of them were found once. 6.2% of the sample goes to the ten largest clones. Material: blood. The receptors stem from a woman between 40 and 55 years old in good health.

This clone was detected once. The chain is built from TRBV7-2 and TRBJ2-7; the match to TRBD2 covers 12 bases. Germline-derived CDR1 and CDR2 are SGHTA and FQGNSA. V lost 5 bases and J lost 5; bases outside the gene matches: 7. This CDR3 spans 15 amino acids. In DNA form, the CDR3 reads TGTGCCAGCAGCCCCCCTAGCGGGGGGGCCCACGAGCAGTACTTC. Protein sequence: CASSPPSGGAHEQYF.

This clone was seen just once. The rearrangement uses TRBV6-2 or TRBV6-3 and TRBJ2-7, with 13 bases identical to TRBD2. V lost 6 bases to trimming and J lost 5 bases; unmatched junction nucleotides: 7. Germline V gene data show CDR1 as MNHEY and CDR2 as SVGEGT. The CDR3 is 15 residues long. CDR3 residues: CASSLTSGGIHEQYF. In nucleotides, the CDR3 is TGTGCCAGCAGCCTGACTAGCGGGGGGATCCACGAGCAGTACTTC.

The chain employs TRBV11-2 and TRBJ2-5; D is perhaps TRBD2 (6 bases). The germline CDR1 and CDR2 sequences are SGHAT and FQNNGV. The V end lost 7 bases, the J end lost 5 bases, and 14 bases lay between the germline ends. This CDR3 has 13 residues. CDR3 nucleotides: TGTGCCAGCACCCGGCCCGGGGGTGAGACCCAGTACTTC. Protein product: CASTRPGGETQYF.

With respect to this clone: Other nucleotide sequences in the sample specify the same CDR3. The V and J genes are TRBV27 and TRBJ1-6, with a weak D call TRBD1 (5 bases). The length of the CDR3 is 16 residues. V was trimmed by 5 bases and J by 6 bases, leaving 17 bases between them. The germline gives CDR1 MNHEY, CDR2 SMNVEV (reference sequence). The CDR3, as DNA: TGTGCCAGCAGTAAGGGACGGCTAAACGCTAATTCACCCCTCCACTTT. It translates to CASSKGRLNANSPLHF.

The chain links TRBV5-1 to TRBJ2-1, with TRBD2 matching 7 bases. The CDR3 loop spans 16 amino acids. CDR1 SGHRS and CDR2 YFSETQ come from the germline V gene. The V segment lost 3 bases and the J segment 4 bases; nucleotides outside the gene matches: 10. In DNA form, the CDR3 reads TGCGCCAGCAGCTCGTGGGGCGGGACTAATTACAATGAGCAGTTCTTC. Encoded protein: CASSSWGGTNYNEQFF.

This clone was seen just once. The chain recombines TRBV24-1 with TRBJ1-2; weak D call: TRBD1 (6 bases). The CDR3 is 12 residues long. Germline V gene data show CDR1 as KGHDR and CDR2 as SFDVKD. V lost 4 bases and J lost 6, with 8 bases in between. The DNA for the CDR3 is TGTGCCACCAGTGAAGCAGGGGATGGCTACACCTTC. Amino acids: CATSEAGDGYTF.

The J gene is TRBJ1-2, the V gene TRBV19, with D tentatively TRBD1 (5 bases). This CDR3 spans 15 amino acids. From germline, CDR1 is LNHDA and CDR2 SQIVND (reference sequence). The ends were cut back, 10 bases at V and 8 bases at J, with 26 bases in the middle. CDR3 in amino acids: CATSLIDRDGEGYTF. The DNA for the CDR3 is TGTGCCACCTCATTAATAGACCGGGACGGGGAAGGCTACACCTTC.

The CDR3 sequence: CASRFASGDYNEQFF. The CDR3 DNA reads TGTGCCAGCAGGTTCGCTAGCGGGGACTACAATGAGCAGTTCTTC. The chain recombines TRBV2 with TRBJ2-1; 9 bases are a match to TRBD2. J gave up 3 bases and V 6 bases, and 6 bases lay outside the gene matches. In germline, CDR1 is SNHLY, CDR2 FYNNEI. This CDR3 comprises 15 residues.

This chain's CDR3 is CASSEGTYEQYF. In DNA form, the CDR3 reads TGCGCCAGCAGTGAAGGAACCTACGAGCAGTACTTC. V usage is TRBV10-2 and J usage is TRBJ2-7; D is ambiguous. V was trimmed by 3 bases and J by 2 bases, leaving 5 bases between them. In germline, CDR1 is WSHSY, CDR2 SAAADI. The CDR3 spans 12 residues.

The chain carries TRBV28 and TRBJ2-1; D remains ambiguous. The CDR3 has 11 amino acids. Germline CDR1 is MDHEN and CDR2 is SYDVKM. V was pared by 5 bases and J by 5 bases, with 4 bases between. Here the CDR3 reads CASSLDNEQFF. The CDR3 nucleotides read TGTGCCAGCAGTCTCGACAATGAGCAGTTCTTC.

The chain links TRBV5-1 to TRBJ2-2; 7 bases are shared with TRBD1. The CDR3 runs to 16 residues. Losses at the gene ends were 4 bases for V and 3 bases for J; bases not matched to a gene: 9. Germline CDR1 SGHRS, CDR2 YFSETQ. CDR3: CASSPRAGTDTGELFF. The CDR3 DNA is TGCGCCAGCAGCCCCCGGGCCGGGACAGACACCGGGGAGCTGTTTTTT.

The V gene is TRBV19, the J gene TRBJ2-3; D is possibly TRBD1 or TRBD2 (5 bases each). Germline-derived CDR1 and CDR2 are LNHDA and SQIVND (reference sequence). CDR3 size: 13 residues. V was trimmed by 8 bases and J by 0 bases, leaving 9 bases between them. The CDR3 spells CASSGASTDTQYF. The CDR3 DNA reads TGTGCCAGTTCCGGGGCTAGCACAGATACGCAGTATTTT.

V gene TRBV9 combines with J gene TRBJ1-6, with 8 bases that match TRBD1. The CDR3 length is 15 residues. V shed 3 bases and J 10 bases; nucleotides not matched to a gene: 9. CDR1 is SGDLS and CDR2 is YYNGEE in the germline V gene. The CDR3 DNA is TGTGCCAGCAGCGACAGAGGACAGGGAGCGTCACCCCTCCACTTT. It specifies CASSDRGQGASPLHF.

This rearrangement joins TRBV30 to TRBJ2-3, with D perhaps TRBD1 (6 bases). The CDR3 length is 16 residues. CDR1 is GTSNPN, CDR2 SVGIG, per germline (reference sequence). The V and J ends lost 5 bases and 5 bases respectively, with 23 bases between them. The CDR3 DNA is TGTGCCTGGGACGAGCGCCACAGGGTTGGTATAGATACGCAGTATTTT. Its translation is CAWDERHRVGIDTQYF.

The V call is TRBV10-3, the J call TRBJ1-5; D not resolved. This CDR3 has 14 amino acids. The V end was cut by 2 bases, the J end by 11 bases, with 16 bases between. Germline V gene sequence: CDR1 ENHRY, CDR2 SYGVKD. CDR3 coding DNA: TGTGCCATCAGTGAGGGGTGGACTCCATCAGCCCAGCATTTT. It is translated as CAISEGWTPSAQHF.

This chain uses TRBV30 with TRBJ2-6; D is perhaps TRBD1 or TRBD2 (6 bases each). Trimming cost V 2 bases and J 3 bases, with 11 bases left between them. CDR1 GTSNPN and CDR2 SVGIG come from the germline V gene (reference sequence). CDR3 size: 15 residues. CDR3 loop: CAWSWGALGANVLTF. As DNA, the CDR3 is TGTGCCTGGAGTTGGGGGGCGCTTGGGGCCAACGTCCTGACTTTC.

The genes are TRBV19 and TRBJ2-1, with D uncertain. The CDR3 spans 12 residues. With 3 bases removed from V and 15 bases from J, the gap between germline ends came to 15 bases. The germline gives CDR1 LNHDA, CDR2 SQIVND (reference sequence). CDR3 protein: CASSIWGNFWFF. The CDR3 region has the DNA TGTGCCAGTAGTATTTGGGGTAACTTTTGGTTCTTC.

V usage is TRBV11-1 and J usage is TRBJ2-7; D unclear. The CDR3 consists of 15 residues. Looked up from germline, CDR1 is SGHAT and CDR2 is FQDESV (reference sequence). V lost 1 base and J 2 bases, leaving 12 bases between the germline ends. CDR3: CASSLGSVLPYEQYF. The CDR3 bases are TGTGCCAGCAGCTTAGGGTCCGTACTACCCTACGAGCAGTACTTC.

The CDR3 DNA is TGCGCCAGCAGCTTGGGTGGAGGGGACAATGAGCAGTTCTTC. Its protein is CASSLGGGDNEQFF. The rearrangement links TRBV5-1 to TRBJ2-1; maybe TRBD2 (6 bases). The germline CDR1 and CDR2 sequences are SGHRS and YFSETQ. This CDR3 contains 14 residues. V shed 0 bases and J shed 5 bases, with 9 bases lying between them.

The chain recombines TRBV18 with TRBJ1-6; no reliable D call. Germline loops: CDR1 KGHSH, CDR2 LQKENI. The CDR3 spans 14 residues. The ends were cut back, 2 bases at V and 6 bases at J, with 8 bases in the middle. CDR3: CASSPGRPNSPLHF. The CDR3 DNA reads as TGTGCCAGCTCACCAGGGCGACCTAATTCACCCCTCCACTTT.

The gene calls are TRBV15 and TRBJ1-4, with D uncertain. The CDR3 has 16 amino acids. V was cut by 1 base and J by 7 bases, with 16 bases left in between. The germline V gene has CDR1 LNHNV and CDR2 YYDKDF (reference sequence). The CDR3 reads CATSRVGREIGEKLFF. The DNA for the CDR3 is TGTGCCACCAGCAGAGTGGGGAGGGAGATTGGTGAAAAACTGTTTTTT. Filled out from reference TRBV15 and TRBJ1-4, the complete variable domain reads DAMVIQNPRYQVTQFGKPVTLSCSQTLNHNVMYWYQQKSSQAPKLLFHYYDKDFNNEADTPDNFQSRRPNTSFCFLDIRSPGLGDTAMYLCATSRVGREIGEKLFFGSGTQLSVL.

The rearrangement joins TRBV30 to TRBJ2-1; TRBD2 might be the D (6 bases). Germline CDR1 and CDR2: GTSNPN and SVGIG (reference sequence). CDR3 length equals 15 residues. The V gene lost 7 bases and the J gene lost 0 bases, with 16 bases spanning the gap. The CDR3 loop reads CASLRDSPSYNEQFF. CDR3 coding DNA: TGTGCCTCCCTTCGGGACTCACCCTCCTACAATGAGCAGTTCTTC.

A few counts support this clone. V gene TRBV2 combines with J gene TRBJ1-2; possible D gene TRBD1, 5 bases. From germline, CDR1 is SNHLY and CDR2 FYNNEI. The germline V and J ends were trimmed by 6 bases and 4 bases, with 12 bases remaining between them. The CDR3 loop spans 13 amino acids. CDR3 protein: CASRSTDRYGYTF. CDR3 in DNA: TGTGCCAGCAGGTCGACAGACCGCTATGGCTACACCTTC.

V is TRBV4-3 and J is TRBJ2-3; 8 nucleotides agree with TRBD1. The CDR3 extends over 16 amino acids. Germline V CDR1 and CDR2: LGHNA, YSLEER. V lost 4 bases and J lost 5; bases outside the gene matches: 11. CDR3 coding DNA: TGCGCCAGCAGCCTCCAGGCGGGGACAGGAGAAGATACGCAGTATTTT. Translating it yields CASSLQAGTGEDTQYF.

This clone was seen just once. The V gene is TRBV9, the J gene TRBJ1-1; weak D call: TRBD1 (6 bases). The length of the CDR3 is 16 residues. CDR1 and CDR2 from the germline V gene are SGDLS and YYNGEE. V lost 0 bases, J lost 0 bases, and 12 bases lay in between. In nucleotides, the CDR3 is TGTGCCAGCAGCGTAGCTACGGAGGGGGTGAACACTGAAGCTTTCTTT. This codes for CASSVATEGVNTEAFF.

This chain uses TRBV3-1 (or the pseudogene TRBV3-2) with TRBJ2-5, with D possibly TRBD1 on 7 matching bases. Deletions cut 1 base from V and 5 bases from J, with 20 bases between. CDR1 is LGHDT and CDR2 is YNNKEL in the germline V gene (reference sequence). This CDR3 has 17 residues. CDR3 amino acids: CASSQGPLETGRETQYF. CDR3 sequence (DNA): TGTGCCAGCAGCCAAGGTCCGTTAGAGACAGGGAGGGAGACCCAGTACTTC.